Listed below are T cell receptor beta chains from one sample, sequenced in a study of cytomegalovirus exposure and HLA in healthy donors. Profiling relied on immunoSEQ multiplex PCR, and the TCRdb table lists in-frame clones only, not all of them. The table shows around 150,000 clones, with roughly three quarters occurring only once. The sequenced material came from PBMCs. Source of these receptors: a woman between 35 and 50 years old in good health and CMV-seronegative. Both conserved end residues are part of each CDR3. The order of the fields is V gene, clone size, J gene, D gene, CDR3 DNA, CDR3 protein. A D gene is named only where the DNA matches it firmly. Some rows mark clone size as missing; the rest say once, few, many or name a class of expanded clone.

V gene: TRBV7-8
clone size: .
J gene: TRBJ1-5
D gene: .
CDR3 DNA: TGTGCCAGCAGCTTAGGGGGAGTAATCCGACAGCCCCAGCATTTT
CDR3 protein: CASSLGGVIRQPQHF

V gene: TRBV6-6
clone size: .
J gene: TRBJ2-7
D gene: .
CDR3 DNA: TGTGCCAGCAGTTTTAAAACTGGCTACGAGCAGTACTTC
CDR3 protein: CASSFKTGYEQYF

V gene: TRBV19
clone size: .
J gene: TRBJ2-2
D gene: TRBD2
CDR3 DNA: TGTGCCAGTAGTGCCCCGGGACTAGCGGGAAACACCGGGGAGCTGTTTTTT
CDR3 protein: CASSAPGLAGNTGELFF

V gene: TRBV7-2
clone size: .
J gene: TRBJ1-6
D gene: .
CDR3 DNA: TGTGCCAGCAGCCTTTGGCCCACCTCCCCAAATTCACCCCTCCACTTT
CDR3 protein: CASSLWPTSPNSPLHF

V gene: TRBV28
clone size: .
J gene: TRBJ2-3
D gene: .
CDR3 DNA: TGTGCCAGCACCCACGGAGTCCGATCCTGGAGCACAGATACGCAGTATTTT
CDR3 protein: CASTHGVRSWSTDTQYF

V gene: TRBV9
clone size: .
J gene: TRBJ2-1
D gene: .
CDR3 DNA: TGTGCCAGCAGCGCGAACGGGGGAACCTACAATGAGCAGTTCTTC
CDR3 protein: CASSANGGTYNEQFF

V gene: TRBV5-1
clone size: .
J gene: TRBJ2-7
D gene: .
CDR3 DNA: TGCGCCAGCAGCCTTCTCGGCTCCTACGAGCAGTACTTC
CDR3 protein: CASSLLGSYEQYF

V gene: TRBV13
clone size: once
J gene: TRBJ2-1
D gene: .
CDR3 DNA: TGTGCCAGCAGCTACAGATTAACCGGGAGTAGGAGGGACAATGAGCAGTTCTTC
CDR3 protein: CASSYRLTGSRRDNEQFF

V gene: TRBV7-2
clone size: .
J gene: TRBJ1-6
D gene: .
CDR3 DNA: TGTGCCAGCAGCTCAGGGATTTCACCCCTCCACTTT
CDR3 protein: CASSSGISPLHF

V gene: TRBV28
clone size: .
J gene: TRBJ2-5
D gene: TRBD2
CDR3 DNA: TGTGCCAGCAGTTTTCTCGGCCTAGCGGGGGGGATGGGGATCCAAGAGACCCAGTACTTC
CDR3 protein: CASSFLGLAGGMGIQETQYF

V gene: TRBV9
clone size: .
J gene: TRBJ1-2
D gene: TRBD1
CDR3 DNA: TGTGCCAGCAGCCTACAGGGGAACTATGGCTACACCTTC
CDR3 protein: CASSLQGNYGYTF

V gene: TRBV7-2
clone size: .
J gene: TRBJ1-1
D gene: .
CDR3 DNA: TGTGCCAGCAGACGACAGACGAACACTGAAGCTTTCTTT
CDR3 protein: CASRRQTNTEAFF

V gene: TRBV30
clone size: .
J gene: TRBJ1-2
D gene: TRBD1
CDR3 DNA: TGTGCCTGTGATCAAGGACAGGGTCAATATGGCTACACCTTC
CDR3 protein: CACDQGQGQYGYTF

V gene: TRBV5-4
clone size: .
J gene: TRBJ2-4
D gene: .
CDR3 DNA: TGTGCCAGCAGCTTGGACAGGATGCTGAACATTCAGTACTTC
CDR3 protein: CASSLDRMLNIQYF

V gene: TRBV4-2
clone size: .
J gene: TRBJ2-7
D gene: .
CDR3 DNA: TGTGCCAGCAGCCAAGAGCTGACAGGAGTATACGAGCAGTACTTC
CDR3 protein: CASSQELTGVYEQYF

V gene: TRBV10-1
clone size: .
J gene: TRBJ2-3
D gene: .
CDR3 DNA: TGCGCCAGCAGTGCCTCTATGGGGGGGGGCCTTCTAGATACGCAGTATTTT
CDR3 protein: CASSASMGGGLLDTQYF

V gene: TRBV4-2
clone size: .
J gene: TRBJ2-3
D gene: .
CDR3 DNA: TGTGCCAGCAGCCCACTCCGCGGCACAGATACGCAGTATTTT
CDR3 protein: CASSPLRGTDTQYF

V gene: TRBV7-9
clone size: .
J gene: TRBJ2-1
D gene: .
CDR3 DNA: TGTGCCAGCATCCAGCCCCCGGGGGGCCGAACCAATGAGCAGTTCTTC
CDR3 protein: CASIQPPGGRTNEQFF

V gene: TRBV13
clone size: .
J gene: TRBJ2-7
D gene: TRBD2
CDR3 DNA: TGTGCCAGCAGCCCTGGACTAGGCTACGAGCAGTACTTC
CDR3 protein: CASSPGLGYEQYF

V gene: TRBV7-2
clone size: .
J gene: TRBJ1-3
D gene: .
CDR3 DNA: TGTGCCAGCACTCTAGTGGCGGGATTGACGGGAAACACCATATATTTT
CDR3 protein: CASTLVAGLTGNTIYF

V gene: TRBV29-1
clone size: .
J gene: TRBJ2-1
D gene: .
CDR3 DNA: TGCAGCGTTACCGACAGGTTTGCCTACAATGAGCAGTTCTTC
CDR3 protein: CSVTDRFAYNEQFF

V gene: TRBV7-9
clone size: .
J gene: TRBJ1-5
D gene: .
CDR3 DNA: TGTGCCAGCAGCTCCGACCGGGAACTTCATCAGCCCCAGCATTTT
CDR3 protein: CASSSDRELHQPQHF

V gene: TRBV28
clone size: .
J gene: TRBJ1-1
D gene: TRBD1
CDR3 DNA: TGTGCCAGCAGTCTAGGGACAGGGTCTATCCCTGAAGCTTTCTTT
CDR3 protein: CASSLGTGSIPEAFF

V gene: TRBV7-2
clone size: once
J gene: TRBJ2-3
D gene: .
CDR3 DNA: TGTGCCAGCAGCTTAGAGAGAACAGATACGCAGTATTTT
CDR3 protein: CASSLERTDTQYF

V gene: TRBV11-3
clone size: few
J gene: TRBJ2-5
D gene: TRBD2
CDR3 DNA: TGTGCCAGCAGTAGAAGCGGGGGGTCCTCCGTAGAGACCCAGTACTTC
CDR3 protein: CASSRSGGSSVETQYF

V gene: TRBV18
clone size: .
J gene: TRBJ2-7
D gene: TRBD1
CDR3 DNA: TGTGCCAGCTCACTAACAGGGGGCCTCTCCTACGAGCAGTACTTC
CDR3 protein: CASSLTGGLSYEQYF

V gene: TRBV28
clone size: .
J gene: TRBJ2-1
D gene: TRBD2
CDR3 DNA: TGTGCCAGCAACCTAGCGGGCCAATCCTACAATGAGCAGTTCTTC
CDR3 protein: CASNLAGQSYNEQFF

V gene: TRBV7-2
clone size: .
J gene: TRBJ2-1
D gene: .
CDR3 DNA: TGTGCCAGCAGCTTAGGGGGGGAGAGTAACGATGAGCAGTTCTTC
CDR3 protein: CASSLGGESNDEQFF

V gene: TRBV6-5
clone size: .
J gene: TRBJ2-1
D gene: TRBD1
CDR3 DNA: TGTGCCAGCACTGGACAGGGGAGGAATGAGCAGTTCTTC
CDR3 protein: CASTGQGRNEQFF

V gene: TRBV19
clone size: .
J gene: TRBJ2-5
D gene: TRBD2
CDR3 DNA: TGTGCCAGTAGTAGCCTGGGAGGGGAGACCCAGTACTTC
CDR3 protein: CASSSLGGETQYF

V gene: TRBV7-2
clone size: .
J gene: TRBJ2-5
D gene: TRBD2
CDR3 DNA: TGTGCCAGCAGCTTAGACGCACTAGCGGGAGCAAGGGAGACCCAGTACTTC
CDR3 protein: CASSLDALAGARETQYF

V gene: TRBV7-2
clone size: .
J gene: TRBJ1-1
D gene: TRBD1
CDR3 DNA: TGTGCCAGCAGCTTGGAGAACAGGGGGCCGCTGAAAGTAAACACTGAAGCTTTCTTT
CDR3 protein: CASSLENRGPLKVNTEAFF

V gene: TRBV11-1
clone size: .
J gene: TRBJ2-1
D gene: TRBD2
CDR3 DNA: TGTGCCAGCAGCTTTAGCGGGGGGGCGGGTAATGAGCAGTTCTTC
CDR3 protein: CASSFSGGAGNEQFF

V gene: TRBV2
clone size: .
J gene: TRBJ2-2
D gene: TRBD2
CDR3 DNA: TGTGCCAGCGGGGGACTAGCGGGGGAGGGGGAGCTGTTTTTT
CDR3 protein: CASGGLAGEGELFF

V gene: TRBV2
clone size: .
J gene: TRBJ1-5
D gene: .
CDR3 DNA: TGTGCCAGCAACCCCGGAGGGGGGGGCAATCAGCCCCAGCATTTT
CDR3 protein: CASNPGGGGNQPQHF

V gene: TRBV19
clone size: .
J gene: TRBJ1-5
D gene: TRBD1
CDR3 DNA: TGTGCCAGTAGTACACAGGGGTGGAGCAATCAGCCCCAGCATTTT
CDR3 protein: CASSTQGWSNQPQHF

V gene: TRBV7-7
clone size: .
J gene: TRBJ2-1
D gene: .
CDR3 DNA: TGTGCCAGCAGCCGGGACTCCGTCAATGAGCAGTTCTTC
CDR3 protein: CASSRDSVNEQFF

V gene: TRBV28
clone size: .
J gene: TRBJ2-7
D gene: .
CDR3 DNA: TGTGCCAGCAGTCTTGCCTACGAGCAGTACTTC
CDR3 protein: CASSLAYEQYF

V gene: TRBV5-1
clone size: .
J gene: TRBJ2-1
D gene: TRBD2
CDR3 DNA: TGCGCCACATCCGCGGGGGGGTCTAATGAGCAGTTCTTC
CDR3 protein: CATSAGGSNEQFF

V gene: TRBV29-1
clone size: few
J gene: TRBJ2-2
D gene: TRBD2
CDR3 DNA: TGCAGCGTTGGGGAGGGCGGGACGGCCGGGGAGCTGTTTTTT
CDR3 protein: CSVGEGGTAGELFF

V gene: TRBV14
clone size: .
J gene: TRBJ2-3
D gene: .
CDR3 DNA: TGTGCCAGCAGCCAACCGCTCCCACAGGGAACAGATACGCAGTATTTT
CDR3 protein: CASSQPLPQGTDTQYF

V gene: TRBV6-1
clone size: .
J gene: TRBJ2-7
D gene: TRBD2
CDR3 DNA: TGTGCCAGCAGTGTCGGACTAGCGGATTCCTACGAGCAGTACTTC
CDR3 protein: CASSVGLADSYEQYF

V gene: TRBV5-4
clone size: .
J gene: TRBJ2-7
D gene: TRBD2
CDR3 DNA: TGTGCCAGCAGCCGACCCAGCGGGAACTACGAGCAGTACTTC
CDR3 protein: CASSRPSGNYEQYF